A selection of T cell receptor beta chains follows, all from one sample in a study of control samples from healthy donors and cancer patients. Method: immunoSEQ multiplex PCR; TCRdb's copy keeps in-frame clones and lacks some. This sample has 99,000 or so clones; approximately 83% occur once, and the top ten carry about 13%. Source material: blood. These receptors were collected from a woman aged 50 to 60 in good health. Both conserved end residues are part of each CDR3. A D gene is named only where the DNA matches it firmly. Rows may omit the clone size; those that give it use once, few, many or a size class.

J: TRBJ2-7; V: TRBV24-1; D: TRBD1; size: few; CDR3: CATSESGQGYEQYF; DNA: TGTGCCACCAGTGAATCAGGACAGGGCTACGAGCAGTACTTC
J: TRBJ2-3; V: TRBV7-2; D: NA; size: NA; CDR3: CASQLSGGPLDTQYF; DNA: TGTGCCAGCCAACTCTCCGGGGGGCCATTAGATACGCAGTATTTT
J: TRBJ2-1; V: TRBV29-1; D: NA; size: few; CDR3: CSVVIPGTLNEQFF; DNA: TGCAGCGTCGTTATTCCCGGGACACTGAATGAGCAGTTCTTC
J: TRBJ2-7; V: TRBV28; D: NA; size: once; CDR3: CASSLTVGEQYF; DNA: TGTGCCAGCAGTCTGACCGTAGGCGAGCAGTACTTC
J: TRBJ2-7; V: TRBV4-1; D: TRBD1; size: many; CDR3: CASSSQGQGGRYEQYF; DNA: TGCGCCAGCAGCTCCCAGGGACAGGGGGGTCGGTACGAGCAGTACTTC
J: TRBJ2-6; V: TRBV29-1; D: TRBD1; size: many; CDR3: CSVGDRGSGANVLTF; DNA: TGCAGCGTTGGGGACAGGGGCTCTGGGGCCAACGTCCTGACTTTC
J: TRBJ2-3; V: TRBV21-1; D: NA; size: NA; CDR3: CASSKGDKFTDTQYF; DNA: TGTGCCAGCAGCAAAGGAGACAAGTTCACAGATACGCAGTATTTT
J: TRBJ1-5; V: TRBV5-6; D: NA; size: NA; CDR3: CASSYLGTNQPQHF; DNA: TGTGCCAGCAGCTACTTGGGGACCAATCAGCCCCAGCATTTT
J: TRBJ2-5; V: TRBV19; D: NA; size: NA; CDR3: CASQKEGLETQYF; DNA: TGTGCCAGTCAAAAGGAGGGTCTGGAGACCCAGTACTTC
J: TRBJ1-1; V: TRBV6-5; D: NA; size: NA; CDR3: CASAQVGGTEAFF; DNA: TGTGCCAGCGCCCAGGTCGGGGGAACTGAAGCTTTCTTT
J: TRBJ2-2; V: TRBV3-1/TRBV3-2; D: NA; size: medium-sized; CDR3: CASGDLPNTGELFF; DNA: TGTGCCAGCGGGGACTTACCGAACACCGGGGAGCTGTTTTTT
J: TRBJ2-3; V: TRBV7-3; D: TRBD1; size: NA; CDR3: CASSLRSGRQGARDTQYF; DNA: TGTGCCAGCAGCTTAAGGTCCGGAAGGCAGGGGGCACGGGATACGCAGTATTTT
J: TRBJ1-1; V: TRBV6-1; D: NA; size: NA; CDR3: CASSEFGGLLAFF; DNA: TGTGCCAGCAGTGAATTCGGGGGGCTTCTGGCTTTCTTT
J: TRBJ1-1; V: TRBV5-1; D: NA; size: NA; CDR3: CASSLNAANTEAFF; DNA: TGCGCCAGCAGCTTAAACGCAGCGAACACTGAAGCTTTCTTT
J: TRBJ2-2; V: TRBV6-1; D: TRBD1; size: NA; CDR3: CASSETGGAGGELFF; DNA: TGTGCCAGCAGTGAGACAGGGGGCGCGGGCGGGGAGCTGTTTTTT
J: TRBJ2-1; V: TRBV24-1; D: NA; size: NA; CDR3: CATSGGNEQFF; DNA: TGTGCCACCAGTGGCGGCAATGAGCAGTTCTTC
J: TRBJ1-5; V: TRBV19; D: TRBD1; size: NA; CDR3: CASSQQGTITLGYQPQHF; DNA: TGTGCCAGTAGTCAACAGGGGACTATTACGTTGGGTTATCAGCCCCAGCATTTT
J: TRBJ1-6; V: TRBV4-1; D: TRBD1; size: NA; CDR3: CASSKRLVPGQGRSPLHF; DNA: TGCGCCAGCAGCAAGAGACTTGTCCCGGGACAGGGTCGATCACCCCTCCACTTT
J: TRBJ1-5; V: TRBV24-1; D: NA; size: NA; CDR3: CATSDRVLNQPQHF; DNA: TGTGCCACCAGTGACCGGGTCTTGAATCAGCCCCAGCATTTT
J: TRBJ1-5; V: TRBV7-2; D: TRBD1; size: NA; CDR3: CASSSGQGAEQPQHF; DNA: TGTGCCAGCAGCTCGGGACAGGGGGCCGAACAGCCCCAGCATTTT
J: TRBJ2-1; V: TRBV6-5; D: NA; size: NA; CDR3: CASSYFGGSGEQFF; DNA: TGTGCCAGCAGTTACTTCGGGGGTTCCGGTGAGCAGTTCTTC
J: TRBJ1-1; V: TRBV29-1; D: NA; size: NA; CDR3: CSGYRETFPRAFF; DNA: TGCAGCGGTTACAGGGAGACCTTTCCTCGAGCTTTCTTT
J: TRBJ2-1; V: TRBV4-3; D: NA; size: NA; CDR3: CASSQESRRPEQFF; DNA: TGCGCCAGCAGCCAAGAATCGAGGAGACCCGAGCAGTTCTTC
J: TRBJ1-6; V: TRBV18; D: NA; size: NA; CDR3: CASSPPVSNSPLHF; DNA: TGTGCCAGCTCACCACCCGTCAGCAATTCACCCCTCCACTTT
J: TRBJ2-3; V: TRBV27; D: NA; size: NA; CDR3: CASSSRLRGTDTQYF; DNA: TGTGCCAGCAGTTCCCGACTGAGGGGCACAGATACGCAGTATTTT
J: TRBJ1-5; V: TRBV10-3; D: TRBD1; size: once; CDR3: CAISESRGRTGQPQHF; DNA: TGTGCCATCAGTGAGTCAAGGGGGCGAACCGGGCAGCCCCAGCATTTT
J: TRBJ1-2; V: TRBV6-5; D: NA; size: NA; CDR3: CASSYSFSYGYTF; DNA: TGTGCCAGCAGTTACTCGTTCAGTTATGGCTACACCTTC
J: TRBJ1-2; V: TRBV7-9; D: NA; size: NA; CDR3: CASSYPFGYTF; DNA: TGTGCCAGCAGCTACCCGTTCGGCTACACCTTC
J: TRBJ2-6; V: TRBV25-1; D: TRBD2; size: NA; CDR3: CASSDVPSGLSGANVLTF; DNA: TGTGCCAGCAGTGACGTCCCTAGCGGGCTCTCTGGGGCCAACGTCCTGACTTTC
J: TRBJ2-3; V: TRBV23-1; D: TRBD2; size: few; CDR3: CASSQSTLAGCTDTQYF; DNA: TGCGCCAGCAGTCAATCGACCCTAGCGGGATGCACAGATACGCAGTATTTT
J: TRBJ2-5; V: TRBV6-6; D: NA; size: few; CDR3: CASSSGLVPETQYF; DNA: TGTGCCAGCAGCTCTGGACTTGTCCCGGAGACCCAGTACTTC
J: TRBJ1-3; V: TRBV28; D: NA; size: NA; CDR3: CASSKVSSGNTIYF; DNA: TGTGCCAGCAGTAAAGTCTCCTCTGGAAACACCATATATTTT
J: TRBJ1-2; V: TRBV7-9; D: NA; size: NA; CDR3: CASTFAGGQGYGYTF; DNA: TGTGCCAGCACCTTCGCGGGAGGGCAGGGCTATGGCTACACCTTC
J: TRBJ1-5; V: TRBV4-2; D: NA; size: NA; CDR3: CASSLNPMQPQHF; DNA: TGTGCCAGCAGTCTAAACCCCATGCAGCCCCAGCATTTT
J: TRBJ2-7; V: TRBV5-1; D: TRBD1; size: NA; CDR3: CASSLGDRAYEQYF; DNA: TGCGCCAGCAGCTTGGGTGACAGGGCCTACGAGCAGTACTTC
J: TRBJ2-2; V: TRBV18; D: NA; size: NA; CDR3: CASSPILTSGPWANTGELFF; DNA: TGTGCCAGCTCACCGATACTAACATCCGGGCCCTGGGCGAACACCGGGGAGCTGTTTTTT
J: TRBJ1-4; V: TRBV28; D: TRBD1; size: NA; CDR3: CAIPGQDNEKLFF; DNA: TGTGCCATCCCGGGACAGGATAATGAAAAACTGTTTTTT
J: TRBJ1-5; V: TRBV15; D: NA; size: NA; CDR3: CATSRDAVQPQHF; DNA: TGTGCCACCAGCAGAGACGCGGTTCAGCCCCAGCATTTT
J: TRBJ1-3; V: TRBV19; D: NA; size: NA; CDR3: CASSISGDSGNTIYF; DNA: TGTGCCAGTAGTATCAGCGGAGACTCTGGAAACACCATATATTTT
J: TRBJ1-1; V: TRBV5-1; D: TRBD1; size: once; CDR3: CASSSTGQGDTEAFF; DNA: TGCGCCAGCAGCTCCACGGGACAGGGGGACACTGAAGCTTTCTTT
J: TRBJ2-3; V: TRBV28; D: NA; size: NA; CDR3: CASTAWADTQYF; DNA: TGTGCCAGCACCGCCTGGGCGGATACGCAGTATTTT
J: TRBJ1-5; V: TRBV12-3/TRBV12-4; D: TRBD1; size: NA; CDR3: CASSRDRDQPQHF; DNA: TGTGCCAGCAGCCGGGACAGAGATCAGCCCCAGCATTTT
J: TRBJ2-2; V: TRBV11-3; D: NA; size: NA; CDR3: CASSLVSTGELFF; DNA: TGTGCCAGCAGCTTAGTTAGCACCGGGGAGCTGTTTTTT
J: TRBJ1-1; V: TRBV4-3; D: TRBD1; size: NA; CDR3: CASSERPTGKGLEAFF; DNA: TGCGCCAGCAGCGAACGACCGACAGGGAAAGGGCTTGAAGCTTTCTTT
J: TRBJ2-7; V: TRBV27; D: TRBD2; size: NA; CDR3: CASSSTGTSVYEQYF; DNA: TGTGCCAGCAGTTCAACCGGGACTAGCGTCTACGAGCAGTACTTC
J: TRBJ2-6; V: TRBV5-1; D: NA; size: NA; CDR3: CASTFGGGANVLTF; DNA: TGCGCCAGCACCTTCGGAGGTGGGGCCAACGTCCTGACTTTC
J: TRBJ1-3; V: TRBV4-2; D: NA; size: NA; CDR3: CASSQETRVLDTIYF; DNA: TGTGCCAGCAGCCAAGAAACCAGGGTGTTGGACACCATATATTTT
J: TRBJ1-5; V: TRBV12-3/TRBV12-4; D: NA; size: NA; CDR3: CASSFGDQPQHF; DNA: TGTGCCAGCAGTTTCGGGGATCAGCCCCAGCATTTT
J: TRBJ2-3; V: TRBV27; D: NA; size: NA; CDR3: CASSLEELDTQYF; DNA: TGTGCCAGCAGTTTAGAGGAGTTAGATACGCAGTATTTT
J: TRBJ2-7; V: TRBV11-3; D: TRBD2; size: NA; CDR3: CASSDRLASTYEQYF; DNA: TGTGCCAGCAGCGACCGACTAGCGTCAACCTACGAGCAGTACTTC
J: TRBJ1-4; V: TRBV28; D: NA; size: NA; CDR3: CASWAGPNEKLFF; DNA: TGTGCCAGCTGGGCCGGGCCTAATGAAAAACTGTTTTTT
J: TRBJ2-2; V: TRBV2; D: TRBD2; size: once; CDR3: CASSQTSIGPGNTGELFF; DNA: TGTGCCAGCAGTCAGACTAGCATAGGCCCCGGGAACACCGGGGAGCTGTTTTTT